A selection of T cell receptor beta chains follows, all from one sample in a study of regulatory T cells in long-lasting Graves disease. TCRdb re-called the multiplex PCR reads through MiXCR, storing one row per CDR3 protein. Here the sample spans fewer than 650,000 distinct CDR3 sequences, less than 20% being singletons. The sample was also linked to a second study, of T cells in Graves' hyperthyroidism and ophthalmopathy.

This sample comprised peripheral blood mononuclear cells (PBMCs), obtained at new diagnosis, from a patient treated with antithyroid drugs. The receptors were sampled from a woman aged 25 to 39 with Graves disease. Both conserved end residues are part of each CDR3. D genes are given only for firm matches.

v_call	d_call	j_call	cdr3_aa
TRBV30	NA	TRBJ2-1	CAWGQGGGSYNEQFF
TRBV20-1	TRBD2	TRBJ2-1	CSAGGDLVALGEQFF
TRBV19	TRBD1	TRBJ1-2	CASTPDRGTNYGYTF
TRBV7-2	NA	TRBJ1-2	CASSSTPGMGGYTF
TRBV7-3	NA	TRBJ1-1	CASSPTVPTEAFF
TRBV6-9	NA	TRBJ2-3	CASSYGMVDSLGQYF
TRBV7-9	NA	TRBJ2-7	CAGRPTGFESEQYF
TRBV27	NA	TRBJ2-1	CASSLGPPNEQFF
TRBV12-3/TRBV12-4	NA	TRBJ2-1	CAIRGGAYNEQFF
TRBV6-1	TRBD1	TRBJ1-1	CASRSGTGFEAFF
TRBV24-1	TRBD1	TRBJ2-4	CATSDSGQAGNIQYF
TRBV30	TRBD1	TRBJ2-1	CAWRGTGSNEQFF
TRBV10-3	NA	TRBJ2-7	CAIKFSGGETYEQYF
TRBV12-3/TRBV12-4	NA	TRBJ2-2	CASSFGGSNTGELFF
TRBV12-3/TRBV12-4	TRBD1	TRBJ2-5	CASSLGQGILTQYF
TRBV5-6	NA	TRBJ1-1	CASSLLSEAFF
TRBV6-4	NA	TRBJ2-3	CASSLREADTQYF
TRBV4-1	NA	TRBJ1-5	CASSRSGQNQPQHF
TRBV20-1	NA	TRBJ1-3	CSARGQNTIYF
TRBV5-1	NA	TRBJ1-4	CASRYGPGEKLFF
TRBV7-3	TRBD1	TRBJ1-6	CASSQGVVGSPLHF
TRBV30	NA	TRBJ1-2	CAWSHGQGVYGYTF